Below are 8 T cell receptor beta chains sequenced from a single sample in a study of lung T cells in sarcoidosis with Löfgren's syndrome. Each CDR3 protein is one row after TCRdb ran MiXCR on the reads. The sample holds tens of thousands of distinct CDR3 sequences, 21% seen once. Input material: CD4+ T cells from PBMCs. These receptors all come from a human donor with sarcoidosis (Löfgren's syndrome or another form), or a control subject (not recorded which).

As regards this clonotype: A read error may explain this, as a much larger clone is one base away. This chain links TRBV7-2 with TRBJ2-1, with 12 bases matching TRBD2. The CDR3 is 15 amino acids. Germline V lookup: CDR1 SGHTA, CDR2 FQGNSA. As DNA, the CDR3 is TGTGCCAGCAGCTCGACTAGCGGGAGCTACAATAAGCAGTTCTTC. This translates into CASSSTSGSYNKQFF.

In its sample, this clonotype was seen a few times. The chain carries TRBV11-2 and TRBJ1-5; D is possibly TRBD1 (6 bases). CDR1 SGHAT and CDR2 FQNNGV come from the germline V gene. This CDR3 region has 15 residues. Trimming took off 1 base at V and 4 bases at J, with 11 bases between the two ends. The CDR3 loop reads CASSLAAGVNQPQHF. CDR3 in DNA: TGTGCCAGCAGCTTAGCCGCAGGGGTGAATCAGCCCCAGCATTTT.

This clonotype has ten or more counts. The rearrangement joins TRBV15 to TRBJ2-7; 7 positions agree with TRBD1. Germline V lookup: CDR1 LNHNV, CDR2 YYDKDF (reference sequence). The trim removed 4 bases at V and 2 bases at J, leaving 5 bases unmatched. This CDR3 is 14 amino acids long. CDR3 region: CATSTNRGPYEQYF. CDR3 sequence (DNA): TGTGCCACCAGCACCAACAGGGGACCCTACGAGCAGTACTTC.

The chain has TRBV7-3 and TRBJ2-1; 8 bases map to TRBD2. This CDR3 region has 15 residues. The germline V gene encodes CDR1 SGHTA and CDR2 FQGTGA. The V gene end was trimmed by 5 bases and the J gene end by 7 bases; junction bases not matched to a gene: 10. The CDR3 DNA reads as TGTGCCAGCAGCCACAGCGGGAGTCGGGTGAATGAGCAGTTCTTC. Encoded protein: CASSHSGSRVNEQFF.

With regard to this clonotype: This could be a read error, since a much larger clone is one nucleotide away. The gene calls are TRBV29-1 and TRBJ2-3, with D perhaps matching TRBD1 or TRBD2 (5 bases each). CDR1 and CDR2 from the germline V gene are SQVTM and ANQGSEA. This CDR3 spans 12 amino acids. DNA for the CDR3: TGCAACGTAGGGGACGGCACAGATACGCAGTATTTT. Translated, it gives CNVGDGTDTQYF.

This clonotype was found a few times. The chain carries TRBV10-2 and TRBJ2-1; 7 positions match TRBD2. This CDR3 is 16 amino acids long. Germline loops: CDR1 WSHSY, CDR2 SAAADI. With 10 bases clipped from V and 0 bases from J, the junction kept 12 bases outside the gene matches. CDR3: CATETSGERSYNEQFF. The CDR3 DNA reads TGCGCCACCGAGACGAGCGGGGAACGCTCCTACAATGAGCAGTTCTTC.

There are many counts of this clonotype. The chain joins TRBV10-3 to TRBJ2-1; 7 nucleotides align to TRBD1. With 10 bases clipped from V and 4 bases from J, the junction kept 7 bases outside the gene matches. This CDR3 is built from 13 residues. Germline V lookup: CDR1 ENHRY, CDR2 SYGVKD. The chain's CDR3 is CATRTGRYNEQFF. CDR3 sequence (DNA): TGTGCCACCAGGACAGGTCGGTACAATGAGCAGTTCTTC.

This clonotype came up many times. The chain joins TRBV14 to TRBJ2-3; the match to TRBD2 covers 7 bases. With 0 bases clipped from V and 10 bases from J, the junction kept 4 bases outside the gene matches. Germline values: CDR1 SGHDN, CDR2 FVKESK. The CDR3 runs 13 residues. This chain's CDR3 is CASSQEEAGAQYF. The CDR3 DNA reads TGTGCCAGCAGCCAAGAAGAGGCGGGGGCGCAGTATTTT.